A selection of T cell receptor beta chains follows, all from one sample in a study of T-cell reconstitution after alpha-beta-depleted transplantation in children. A single record per CDR3 protein comes from TCRdb applying MiXCR to the PCR reads. The sample contains over 150,000 distinct CDR3 sequences, approximately 6% of which appear only once. The input for sequencing was PBMCs, taken before TCRalphabeta/CD19-depleted stem cell transplant. The source is a girl under two years old with combined immunodeficiency, due to receive a stem cell transplant. Both conserved end residues are part of each CDR3. Fields, in order: clone size, J gene, V gene, D gene, CDR3 DNA, CDR3 protein. The D gene is left open where the match is weak. Expanded clones get a size class; other rows say once, few or many, or leave the size out.

clone_size: many
j_call: TRBJ2-3
v_call: TRBV6-5
d_call: TRBD2
cdr3_nt: TGTGCCAGCAGTTCAGCGGGGGCCACAGATACGCAGTATTTT
cdr3_aa: CASSSAGATDTQYF

clone_size: NA
j_call: TRBJ1-2
v_call: TRBV7-6
d_call: NA
cdr3_nt: TGTGCCAGCAGCTTAGCGCGCGACAGCTATGGCTACACCTTC
cdr3_aa: CASSLARDSYGYTF

clone_size: NA
j_call: TRBJ1-5
v_call: TRBV20-1
d_call: NA
cdr3_nt: TGCAGTGCCACCTCTCCCGAAGGCCAGCCCCAGCATTTT
cdr3_aa: CSATSPEGQPQHF

clone_size: many
j_call: TRBJ1-5
v_call: TRBV15
d_call: NA
cdr3_nt: TGTGCCACCAGCAGAGATTTGCAGGGCGGACAGCCCCAGCATTTT
cdr3_aa: CATSRDLQGGQPQHF

clone_size: many
j_call: TRBJ2-7
v_call: TRBV6-2/TRBV6-3
d_call: NA
cdr3_nt: TGTGCCAGCAGTTACGGGGGGTTTTGGGGTCTTCCGAGCTCCTACGAGCAGTACTTC
cdr3_aa: CASSYGGFWGLPSSYEQYF

clone_size: many
j_call: TRBJ2-2
v_call: TRBV20-1
d_call: NA
cdr3_nt: TGCAGTGCTAGATCGAACAAGGGGACCGGGGAGCTGTTTTTT
cdr3_aa: CSARSNKGTGELFF

clone_size: many
j_call: TRBJ2-3
v_call: TRBV5-1
d_call: NA
cdr3_nt: TGCGCCAGCAGCTTGGGGCAGGGATCAGATACGCAGTATTTT
cdr3_aa: CASSLGQGSDTQYF

clone_size: NA
j_call: TRBJ2-5
v_call: TRBV29-1
d_call: NA
cdr3_nt: TGCAGCGTTGGTCCCGGGACAAAACAAGAGACCCAGTACTTC
cdr3_aa: CSVGPGTKQETQYF

clone_size: many
j_call: TRBJ1-1
v_call: TRBV29-1
d_call: NA
cdr3_nt: TGCAGCGGGTACAGGGAGGGGGGCACTGAAGCTTTCTTT
cdr3_aa: CSGYREGGTEAFF

clone_size: many
j_call: TRBJ2-1
v_call: TRBV15
d_call: TRBD1
cdr3_nt: TGTGCCACCAGCAGAGAGATGACAGGGCTTAGTGAGCAGTTCTTC
cdr3_aa: CATSREMTGLSEQFF

clone_size: many
j_call: TRBJ2-1
v_call: TRBV5-1
d_call: TRBD2
cdr3_nt: TGCGCCAGCAGCGCCGGGACTAGCGGGAGGTTCGATGAGCAGTTCTTC
cdr3_aa: CASSAGTSGRFDEQFF

clone_size: many
j_call: TRBJ2-1
v_call: TRBV7-2
d_call: NA
cdr3_nt: TGTGCCAGCAGCGTGAGTGAGCGGGCTGAGCAGTTCTTC
cdr3_aa: CASSVSERAEQFF

clone_size: many
j_call: TRBJ2-1
v_call: TRBV18
d_call: TRBD1
cdr3_nt: TGTGCCAGCTCACAACAGGGGATTCAGAATGAGCAGTTCTTC
cdr3_aa: CASSQQGIQNEQFF

clone_size: many
j_call: TRBJ1-3
v_call: TRBV7-9
d_call: NA
cdr3_nt: TGTGCCAGCAGCCCTAGCCGACAGTCCTACTCTGGAAACACCATATATTTT
cdr3_aa: CASSPSRQSYSGNTIYF

clone_size: many
j_call: TRBJ1-2
v_call: TRBV12-3/TRBV12-4
d_call: NA
cdr3_nt: TGTGCCAGCAGTTTCGGGGCGGCAGGCTGGCGGGGCTACACCTTC
cdr3_aa: CASSFGAAGWRGYTF

clone_size: NA
j_call: TRBJ2-7
v_call: TRBV27
d_call: NA
cdr3_nt: TGTGCCAGCAGTTTAAACGGGGTCGTGCTCTCCTACGAGCAGTACTTC
cdr3_aa: CASSLNGVVLSYEQYF

clone_size: many
j_call: TRBJ2-5
v_call: TRBV27
d_call: TRBD2
cdr3_nt: TGTGCCAGCAGTTTATTTACTAGCGGGAGAGCCCCGACGGCCCAGTACTTC
cdr3_aa: CASSLFTSGRAPTAQYF

clone_size: few
j_call: TRBJ1-5
v_call: TRBV3-1
d_call: NA
cdr3_nt: TGTGCCAGCAGCCCACCTGGCTGGGGTAGCAATCAGCCCCAGCATTTT
cdr3_aa: CASSPPGWGSNQPQHF

clone_size: many
j_call: TRBJ2-3
v_call: TRBV7-9
d_call: NA
cdr3_nt: TGTGCCAGCAGCTCGACTCAGGATACGCAGTATTTT
cdr3_aa: CASSSTQDTQYF

clone_size: NA
j_call: TRBJ2-1
v_call: TRBV6-5
d_call: TRBD2
cdr3_nt: TGTGCCAGCAGATCACTAGCGGGTGGTTACAATGAGCAGTTCTTC
cdr3_aa: CASRSLAGGYNEQFF

clone_size: few
j_call: TRBJ1-4
v_call: TRBV4-3
d_call: TRBD1
cdr3_nt: TGCGCCAGCAGCCAAGACGGCCTACAGGGGGACGAAAAACTGTTTTTT
cdr3_aa: CASSQDGLQGDEKLFF

clone_size: many
j_call: TRBJ2-5
v_call: TRBV3-1
d_call: NA
cdr3_nt: TGTGCCAGCAGCTGGACCGACGGTCGGCCGACCCAGTACTTC
cdr3_aa: CASSWTDGRPTQYF

clone_size: many
j_call: TRBJ2-7
v_call: TRBV29-1
d_call: NA
cdr3_nt: TGCAGCGTTGGATCGCCCTACGAGCAGTACTTC
cdr3_aa: CSVGSPYEQYF

clone_size: NA
j_call: TRBJ1-2
v_call: TRBV20-1
d_call: TRBD1
cdr3_nt: TGCAGTGCGACCGGGACAGCAGACTATGGCTACACCTTC
cdr3_aa: CSATGTADYGYTF

clone_size: few
j_call: TRBJ2-7
v_call: TRBV6-1
d_call: TRBD2
cdr3_nt: TGTGCCAGCGGGGGGCTAGCGGGGGAGCCCTCCTACGAGCAGTACTTC
cdr3_aa: CASGGLAGEPSYEQYF

clone_size: many
j_call: TRBJ1-1
v_call: TRBV28
d_call: NA
cdr3_nt: TGTGCCAGCAAAGGGGGAACGTCCCCTTGGGGAGCTTTCTTT
cdr3_aa: CASKGGTSPWGAFF

clone_size: NA
j_call: TRBJ2-5
v_call: TRBV12-3/TRBV12-4
d_call: NA
cdr3_nt: TGTGCCAGCAGCAATCCCCTCGGCGAGACCCAGTACTTC
cdr3_aa: CASSNPLGETQYF

clone_size: many
j_call: TRBJ2-5
v_call: TRBV7-2
d_call: TRBD2
cdr3_nt: TGTGCCAGCAGCTTAGGGACTAGTTCCCGAGAGACCCAGTACTTC
cdr3_aa: CASSLGTSSRETQYF